The present T cell receptor beta chain was sequenced within a study of blood T cell repertoires in COVID-19. Looking at the study overall: The United States, Italy and Spain provided the acute and convalescent COVID-19 samples. The analysed material was cDNA or gDNA that came from T cells, B-cell-depleted T cells, or PBMCs.

CDR3 length: 15 residues. CDR1 is SGHRS and CDR2 is YFSETQ in the germline V gene. The V gene end was trimmed by 4 bases and the J gene end by 7 bases; junction bases not matched to a gene: 8. Methods used by the authors: Estimates of nucleated cell counts were drawn from the amplification of reference gene primers. Some clones are missing from TCRdb's copy, which holds only in-frame ones; the method was immunoSEQ multiplex PCR. Clonal size and the V and J genes are those of that table, whereas D and trimming came from the DNA. The sample holds about 130,000 clones, about 85% seen once. The rearrangement joins TRBV5-1 to TRBJ1-4; 9 bases fit TRBD1. The sequence was collected from a man in his sixties or seventies with acute or convalescent COVID-19. Sequencing was performed on peripheral blood. CDR3: CASSPFTGGGEKLFF. The CDR3 bases are TGCGCCAGCAGCCCCTTCACAGGGGGCGGTGAAAAACTGTTTTTT.